A single sample is the source of the 3 T cell receptor beta chains below, sequenced in a study of CD8+ T cells in alopecia areata. Extracted from the samples, RNA was reverse transcribed into cDNA to serve as the sequencing template. The assay was immunoSEQ multiplex PCR, and TCRdb's table has in-frame clones only and misses some. The sample records 150,000 or so clones, around 47% being singletons. Sequencing was carried out using CD4+ T cells sorted from blood. These TCRs come from a human donor with alopecia areata.

The CDR3 DNA follows: TGTGCCACCCAAAGTCTGCTAGATTTCCACAATGAGCAGTTCTTC. Its translation is CATQSLLDFHNEQFF. The V and J genes are TRBV19 and TRBJ2-1; no definite D call. Germline CDR1 and CDR2: LNHDA and SQIVND (reference sequence). V gave up 10 bases and J gave up 5 bases, with 21 bases separating them. The CDR3 is 15 residues long.

The rearrangement uses TRBV27 and TRBJ2-5; perhaps TRBD2 as D (5 bases). Germline V gene data show CDR1 as MNHEY and CDR2 as SMNVEV (reference sequence). V gave up 6 bases and J gave up 5 bases, with 16 bases separating them. This CDR3 is built from 14 residues. CDR3 residues: CASSLRGSVETQYF. The CDR3 DNA follows: TGTGCCAGCAGCTTGAGAGGGTCAGTGGAGACCCAGTACTTC.

The genes are TRBV27 and TRBJ2-3; 7 nucleotides align to TRBD1. The CDR3 length is 16 residues. Per the germline V gene, CDR1 is MNHEY and CDR2 is SMNVEV (reference sequence). V gave up 0 bases and J gave up 5 bases; unmatched junction bases: 8. CDR3 nucleotide sequence: TGTGCCAGCAGTTTATCGGTGACAGGGTGGAAAGATACGCAGTATTTT. As protein: CASSLSVTGWKDTQYF.